Listed below are T cell receptor beta chains from one sample, sequenced in a study of OX40 agonist ivuxolimab in advanced cancers. Only in-frame clones appear in the TCRdb table, and some are missing; sequencing was by immunoSEQ multiplex PCR. The profile shows tens of thousands of clones, around 87% of them singletons. The input for sequencing was CD4+ or CD8+ T cells sorted from blood, taken in a trial of the OX40 agonist ivuxolimab. The receptors shown here come from an adult with an advanced solid tumor such as melanoma, head and neck, liver or kidney cancer. Each CDR3 is given with its conserved first and last residue. D genes are given only for firm matches. Clone size appears in some rows only: once, few, many, or a class for an expanded clone.

TGTGCCCTCCGAATTAATTCACCCCTCCACTTT,CALRINSPLHF,TRBJ1-6,few,TRBV21-1,NA
TGTGCCAGCAGCTTAGGGCTAGCGATCGAGACCCAGTACTTC,CASSLGLAIETQYF,TRBJ2-5,NA,TRBV7-8,NA
TGTGCCATCGGCGGCGACTACAATGAGCAGTTCTTC,CAIGGDYNEQFF,TRBJ2-1,NA,TRBV19,NA
TGTGCCAGCAGTGGGCCGACAGGGAGAGGAAATCAGCCCCAGCATTTT,CASSGPTGRGNQPQHF,TRBJ1-5,NA,TRBV6-6,TRBD1
TGTGCCAGTACTCAAGCGGGAGGGGCCTACAATGAGCAGTTCTTC,CASTQAGGAYNEQFF,TRBJ2-1,NA,TRBV19,TRBD2
TGTGCCAGCAGTCTTGACTCTACTGAAGCTTTCTTT,CASSLDSTEAFF,TRBJ1-1,NA,TRBV28,NA
TGTGCCTGGAAGAGTACGGCCACTGAAGCTTTCTTT,CAWKSTATEAFF,TRBJ1-1,NA,TRBV30,NA
TGTGCCAGCAGTTTAGGGACCCCGGATTTCAATGAGCAGTTCTTC,CASSLGTPDFNEQFF,TRBJ2-1,NA,TRBV27,NA
TGTGCCAGCAGTTCCGAGCGGGAGGGAAAACGGGGGCAGTTCTTC,CASSSEREGKRGQFF,TRBJ2-1,NA,TRBV28,TRBD2
TGTGCCAGCAGTTTACTAGCGGGAGGAACAGATACGCAGTATTTT,CASSLLAGGTDTQYF,TRBJ2-3,NA,TRBV28,TRBD2
TGTGCCAGCAGATCGGGAGACAGTCCCTACAATGAGCAGTTCTTC,CASRSGDSPYNEQFF,TRBJ2-1,NA,TRBV9,NA
TGTGCCAGCAGTTTAGGACTAGCGGGAGACGAGCAGTACTTC,CASSLGLAGDEQYF,TRBJ2-7,once,TRBV28,TRBD2
TGTGCCAGCAGCTCCTGGGACAGGGTGAACACCGGGGAGCTGTTTTTT,CASSSWDRVNTGELFF,TRBJ2-2,NA,TRBV7-9,TRBD1
TGTGCCAGCAGCTTGGCCTCTTCCTACGAGCAGTACTTC,CASSLASSYEQYF,TRBJ2-7,few,TRBV5-5,NA
TGTGCCAGCCGTTTTCCGGGACAGGGTCCGTTCTTC,CASRFPGQGPFF,TRBJ2-1,few,TRBV27,TRBD1
TGTGCCAGCAGGTTTGGGGACAGGGGGACTCATGAGCAGTTCTTC,CASRFGDRGTHEQFF,TRBJ2-1,NA,TRBV7-9,TRBD1